This T cell receptor beta chain was profiled in a study of T cell responses to AZD1222 COVID-19 vaccine. The overall study: It was second doses at about 4 or about 12 weeks that were pooled. General study points: None of the repertoires were sampled until the peak T cell response had passed. Per reports, nearly half of all spike-specific TCRs target regions that are unmutated in variants.

TCRdb keeps only in-frame clones here, not all; method: immunoSEQ multiplex PCR. The sample lists some 110,000 clones, roughly 90% occurring once. With respect to this clone: Its antigen is undetermined. Other DNA sequences in this specimen translate into the identical CDR3.

This TCR was sampled from an adult in good health. Sequenced here: peripheral blood, sampled on day 0 of AZD1222 vaccination.

The CDR3, as DNA: TGTGCCAGCTCACCACCCGGATCCTACGAGCAGTACTTC. Its protein is CASSPPGSYEQYF. The V gene is TRBV18, the J gene TRBJ2-7, with no clear D. CDR1 and CDR2 from the germline V gene are KGHSH and LQKENI. This CDR3 is 13 amino acids long. V lost 0 bases to trimming and J lost 1 base, with 4 bases between them.